This TCR beta chain was sequenced for a study of esophageal squamous cell carcinoma under preoperative chemotherapy. This clonotype was counted between two and nine times. Its target is unknown. TCRdb fed the PCR reads into MiXCR, producing one record per CDR3 protein. The table records roughly 13,000 distinct CDR3 sequences, approximately 51% of them present only once. Broader study findings: Peripheral T cells showed a significant TCR diversity increase after chemotherapy, unlike tumor-infiltrating lymphocytes. Abundant clones tended to shrink rather than expand after paclitaxel-nedaplatin.

The time point is: before preoperative PTX-NDP chemotherapy. Looked up from germline, CDR1 is LGHNA and CDR2 is YNFKEQ. V shed 0 bases and J shed 6 bases, with 9 bases lying between them. CDR3 size: 14 residues. This sample was obtained from a patient given preoperative chemotherapy. The rearrangement joins TRBV4-2 to TRBJ2-1; the D is unclear. The sequence derives from a human donor with esophageal squamous cell carcinoma. The donor label of this sample is uncertain. The CDR3 is CASSQDYASNEQFF. CDR3 in DNA: TGTGCCAGCAGCCAAGATTACGCCAGCAATGAGCAGTTCTTC.